This passage covers 30 T cell receptor beta chains from one sample sequenced in a study of T cells expressing NK-cell markers. TCRdb reprocessed the 5' RACE reads and reports one entry per CDR3 protein, with no DNA. This table lists approximately 460,000 distinct CDR3 sequences. The sample comprised blood T cells: a sorted CD56 or NKG2C T cell subset, CD4+ or CD8+ T cells, or bulk PBMC T cells (not recorded which). The receptors derive from a woman between 18 and 75 years old in good health.

The chain combines TRBV7-9 with TRBJ2-1; TCRdb lists TRBD2, though no DNA is available to test this call. This CDR3 is 16 amino acids long. The V gene's germline CDR1 is SEHNR and CDR2 FQNEAQ (reference sequence). The CDR3 region is CASSFRDFRDPGEQFF.

The chain recombines TRBV18 with TRBJ2-3. The CDR3 spans 15 residues. The germline gives CDR1 KGHSH, CDR2 LQKENI. CDR3 sequence reads: CASSPPVRSTDTQYF.

This sequence joins TRBV27 and TRBJ1-6. Looked up from germline, CDR1 is MNHEY and CDR2 is SMNVEV (reference sequence). This CDR3 region has 16 residues. The CDR3 is CASRAIGRSYNSPLHF.

The chain has TRBV14 and TRBJ2-3; TCRdb gives TRBD2 as the D gene, but with no DNA this cannot be confirmed. Germline CDR1 is SGHDN and CDR2 is FVKESK. The CDR3 has 16 residues. CDR3 sequence reads: CASSLFGRGGTDTQYF.

This chain uses TRBV28 with TRBJ2-1; TCRdb designates TRBD2, a call that cannot be tested without DNA. The germline V gene has CDR1 MDHEN and CDR2 SYDVKM. The CDR3 length is 16 residues. The chain's CDR3 is CASSMGASRSYNEQFF. The whole variable domain, remainder taken from reference TRBV28 and TRBJ2-1, is DVKVTQSSRYLVKRTGEKVFLECVQDMDHENMFWYRQDPGLGLRLIYFSYDVKMKEKGDIPEGYSVSREKKERFSLILESASTNQTSMYLCASSMGASRSYNEQFFGPGTRLTVL.

V is TRBV7-9 and J is TRBJ2-7; TCRdb proposes TRBD1, but this gene call is untestable without DNA. From germline, CDR1 is SEHNR and CDR2 FQNEAQ (reference sequence). The CDR3 has 14 residues. CDR3 amino acids: CASSLVWAGVEQYF.

The chain has TRBV6-1 and TRBJ1-2. The CDR3 runs to 13 residues. Germline V CDR1 and CDR2: MNHNS, SASEGT. The CDR3 is CASRAGPRGGYTF.

J is TRBJ1-1 and V is TRBV20-1. This CDR3 region has 12 residues. CDR1 is DFQATT, CDR2 SNEGSKA, per germline (reference sequence). CDR3: CSASFGNTEAFF.

This rearrangement joins TRBV5-5 to TRBJ2-1. This CDR3 is built from 12 residues. CDR1 is SGHKS, CDR2 YYEKEE, per germline (reference sequence). The CDR3 sequence is CASSFSYGEQFF.

V usage is TRBV5-5 and J usage is TRBJ1-4. This CDR3 is 13 amino acids long. CDR1 and CDR2 (germline): SGHKS, YYEKEE (reference sequence). CDR3 residues: CASHGALGEKLFF.

This rearrangement joins TRBV6-2 or TRBV6-3 to TRBJ2-5. The CDR3 runs 15 residues. The germline gives CDR1 MNHEY, CDR2 SVGEGT. The CDR3 spells CASSYSNFAKETQYF.

The J gene is TRBJ1-4, the V gene TRBV12-3 or TRBV12-4; TCRdb's D gene call, TRBD1, goes unchecked for lack of DNA. This CDR3 region has 14 residues. This CDR3 is CASSFGRGDEKLFF.

The chain joins TRBV20-1 to TRBJ2-7; the TCRdb call, TRBD2, lacks DNA for checking. Germline V gives CDR1 DFQATT, CDR2 SNEGSKA (reference sequence). The CDR3 sequence is 15 residues long. Here the CDR3 reads CSARADSGAFYEQYF.

The CDR3 protein is CSVEPLIPGRRNTEAFF. J is TRBJ1-1 and V is TRBV29-1; TCRdb returns TRBD1, unconfirmable since there is no DNA. The CDR3 spans 17 residues. In germline, CDR1 is SQVTM, CDR2 ANQGSEA.

J is TRBJ2-1 and V is TRBV29-1; TCRdb's D gene call, TRBD2, goes unchecked for lack of DNA. The germline V gene has CDR1 SQVTM and CDR2 ANQGSEA. The CDR3 contains 15 residues. The CDR3 reads CSVLRTSVVDNEQFF.

The rearrangement uses TRBV5-1 and TRBJ2-7. The CDR3 consists of 13 residues. Germline values: CDR1 SGHRS, CDR2 YFSETQ. This CDR3 is CASSLATGYEQYF.

The J gene is TRBJ2-1, the V gene TRBV5-1; checking the TCRdb D call of TRBD2 is not possible without DNA. Germline CDR1 and CDR2: SGHRS and YFSETQ. The CDR3 extends over 13 amino acids. The CDR3: CASNIAGVGEQFF.

The chain is built from TRBV5-1 and TRBJ1-1. In germline, CDR1 is SGHRS, CDR2 YFSETQ. There are 14 residues in the CDR3. This CDR3 is CASSALGVNTEAFF. Based on the CDR3 plus reference TRBV5-1 and TRBJ1-1, the full variable domain is KAGVTQTPRYLIKTRGQQVTLSCSPISGHRSVSWYQQTPGQGLQFLFEYFSETQRNKGNFPGRFSGRQFSNSRSEMNVSTLELGDSALYLCASSALGVNTEAFFGQGTRLTVV.

The V call is TRBV28, the J call TRBJ2-6; the D call of TRBD2 rests on TCRdb alone, since no DNA is present to check it. This CDR3 comprises 17 residues. Germline values: CDR1 MDHEN, CDR2 SYDVKM. This chain's CDR3 is CASSSSGSTTGANVLTF.

The chain is built from TRBV4-3 and TRBJ2-1; TCRdb's assignment of TRBD1 cannot be checked, as there is no DNA. In germline, CDR1 is LGHNA, CDR2 YSLEER. The CDR3 runs to 13 residues. The CDR3 loop reads CATGPPTTNEQFF.

The chain employs TRBV29-1 and TRBJ2-6; no DNA is available, so the TRBD1 call from TCRdb remains unchecked. The germline V gene encodes CDR1 SQVTM and CDR2 ANQGSEA. This CDR3 is 17 amino acids long. The CDR3 loop is CSVEALQGGTGANVLTF. The full variable domain, its missing parts supplied by reference TRBV29-1 and TRBJ2-6, is SAVISQKPSRDICQRGTSLTIQCQVDSQVTMMFWYRQQPGQSLTLIATANQGSEATYESGFVIDKFPISRPNLTFSTLTVSNMSPEDSSIYLCSVEALQGGTGANVLTFGAGSRLTVL.

The chain is built from TRBV18 and TRBJ1-1; lacking DNA, the TRBD1 call made by TCRdb goes unchecked. The CDR3 runs to 15 residues. Germline lookup yields CDR1 KGHSH and CDR2 LQKENI. CDR3 amino acids: CASSPYLNTGIEAFF.

This rearrangement joins TRBV5-6 to TRBJ2-7. CDR1 is SGHDT, CDR2 YYEEEE, per germline. This CDR3 has 15 residues. CDR3 sequence reads: CASSLETRSSYEQYF.

The rearrangement joins TRBV7-2 to TRBJ1-6; TCRdb's D call of TRBD1 is untestable without DNA. The germline CDR1 and CDR2 sequences are SGHTA and FQGNSA. The CDR3 totals 15 residues. The chain's CDR3 is CASSPQPGENSPLHF.

The V call is TRBV11-1, the J call TRBJ2-5. Germline assignment: CDR1 SGHAT and CDR2 FQDESV (reference sequence). There are 16 residues in the CDR3. CDR3 loop: CASSLVDYAVGETQYF.

V and J are TRBV20-1 and TRBJ2-3; the D call from TCRdb, TRBD2, cannot be confirmed without DNA. This CDR3 spans 17 amino acids. Germline V gives CDR1 DFQATT, CDR2 SNEGSKA (reference sequence). The CDR3 reads CSATNYGAGGLVDTQYF.

The J gene is TRBJ2-5, the V gene TRBV6-1; without DNA, the TCRdb call of TRBD2 cannot be checked. The length of the CDR3 is 17 residues. Germline V gene sequence: CDR1 MNHNS, CDR2 SASEGT. The CDR3 loop reads CASSDPSVQGGEETQYF.

This chain connects TRBV11-2 to TRBJ2-2. Germline values: CDR1 SGHAT, CDR2 FQNNGV. This CDR3 has 17 residues. The CDR3 reads CASSLVLTTELPGELFF.

The rearrangement uses TRBV29-1 and TRBJ2-1; TCRdb's D call, TRBD1, is unchecked because there is no DNA. The CDR3 is 11 residues long. Germline assignment: CDR1 SQVTM and CDR2 ANQGSEA. The CDR3 region is CSGTGPDEQFF.

V gene TRBV20-1 combines with J gene TRBJ1-1; without DNA, the TCRdb call of TRBD1 cannot be checked. The germline V gene encodes CDR1 DFQATT and CDR2 SNEGSKA (reference sequence). The CDR3 sequence is 14 residues long. The CDR3 reads CSATPSARGTEAFF.